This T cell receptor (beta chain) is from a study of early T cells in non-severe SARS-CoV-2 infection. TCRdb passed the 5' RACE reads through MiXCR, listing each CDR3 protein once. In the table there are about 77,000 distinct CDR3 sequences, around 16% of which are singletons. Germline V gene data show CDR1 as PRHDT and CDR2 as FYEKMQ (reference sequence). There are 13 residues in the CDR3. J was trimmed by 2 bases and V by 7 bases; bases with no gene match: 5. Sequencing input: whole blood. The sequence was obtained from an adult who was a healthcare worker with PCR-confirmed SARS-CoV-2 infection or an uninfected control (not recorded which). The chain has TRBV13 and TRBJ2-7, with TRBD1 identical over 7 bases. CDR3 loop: CASTTGPPYEQYF. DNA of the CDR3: TGTGCCAGCACGACAGGGCCCCCCTACGAGCAGTACTTC.